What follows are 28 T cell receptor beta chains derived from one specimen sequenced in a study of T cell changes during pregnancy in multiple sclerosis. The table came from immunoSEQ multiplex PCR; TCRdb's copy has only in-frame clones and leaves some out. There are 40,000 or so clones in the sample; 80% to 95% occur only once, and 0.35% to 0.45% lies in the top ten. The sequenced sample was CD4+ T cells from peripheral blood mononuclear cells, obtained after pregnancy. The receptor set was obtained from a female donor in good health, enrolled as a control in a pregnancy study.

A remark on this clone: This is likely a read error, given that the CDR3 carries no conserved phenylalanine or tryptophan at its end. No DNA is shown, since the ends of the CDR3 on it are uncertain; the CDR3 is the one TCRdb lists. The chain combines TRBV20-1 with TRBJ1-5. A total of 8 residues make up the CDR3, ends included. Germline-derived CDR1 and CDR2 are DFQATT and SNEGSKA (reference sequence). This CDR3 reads CSARDPPL.

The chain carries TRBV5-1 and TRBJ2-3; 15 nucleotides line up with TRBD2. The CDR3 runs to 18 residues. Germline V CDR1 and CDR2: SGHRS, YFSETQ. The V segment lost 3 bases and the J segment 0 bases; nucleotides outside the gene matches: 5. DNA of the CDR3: TGCGCCAGCAGCTCGGGACTAGCGGGAGGTGCTAGCACAGATACGCAGTATTTT. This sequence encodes CASSSGLAGGASTDTQYF. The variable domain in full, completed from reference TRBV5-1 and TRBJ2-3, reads KAGVTQTPRYLIKTRGQQVTLSCSPISGHRSVSWYQQTPGQGLQFLFEYFSETQRNKGNFPGRFSGRQFSNSRSEMNVSTLELGDSALYLCASSSGLAGGASTDTQYFGPGTRLTVL.

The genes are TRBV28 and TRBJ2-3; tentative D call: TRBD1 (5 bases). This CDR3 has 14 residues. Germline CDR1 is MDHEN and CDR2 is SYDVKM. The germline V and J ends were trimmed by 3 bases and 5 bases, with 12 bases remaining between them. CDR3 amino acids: CASSFGAILDTQYF. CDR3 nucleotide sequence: TGTGCCAGCAGTTTTGGGGCGATTCTAGATACGCAGTATTTT.

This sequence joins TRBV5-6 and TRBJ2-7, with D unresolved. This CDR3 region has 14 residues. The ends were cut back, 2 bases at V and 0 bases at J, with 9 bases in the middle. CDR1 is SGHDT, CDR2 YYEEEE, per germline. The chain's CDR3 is CASSFNPSSYEQYF. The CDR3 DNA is TGTGCCAGCAGCTTCAACCCCAGCTCCTACGAGCAGTACTTC.

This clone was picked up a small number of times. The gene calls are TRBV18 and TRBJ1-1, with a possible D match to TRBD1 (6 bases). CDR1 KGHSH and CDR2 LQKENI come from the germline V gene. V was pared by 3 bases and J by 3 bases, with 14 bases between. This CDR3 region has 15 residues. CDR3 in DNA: TGTGCCAGCTCACCTCGTCAGGGGCTGGACACTGAAGCTTTCTTT. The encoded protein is CASSPRQGLDTEAFF. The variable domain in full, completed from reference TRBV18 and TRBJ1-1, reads NAGVMQNPRHLVRRRGQEARLRCSPMKGHSHVYWYRQLPEEGLKFMVYLQKENIIDESGMPKERFSAEFPKEGPSILRIQQVVRGDSAAYFCASSPRQGLDTEAFFGQGTRLTVV.

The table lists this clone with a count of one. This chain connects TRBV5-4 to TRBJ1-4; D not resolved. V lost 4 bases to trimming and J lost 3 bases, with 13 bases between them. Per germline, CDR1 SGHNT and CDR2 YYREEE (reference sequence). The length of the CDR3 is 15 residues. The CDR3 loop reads CASSPARGSNEKLFF. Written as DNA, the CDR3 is TGTGCCAGCAGCCCCGCCCGGGGATCTAATGAAAAACTGTTTTTT.

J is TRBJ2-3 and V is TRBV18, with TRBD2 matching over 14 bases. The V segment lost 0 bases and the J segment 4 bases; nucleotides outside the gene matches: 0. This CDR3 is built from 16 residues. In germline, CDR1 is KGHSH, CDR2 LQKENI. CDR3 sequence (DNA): TGTGCCAGCTCACCACCGGGACTAGCGGGAGCAGATACGCAGTATTTT. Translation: CASSPPGLAGADTQYF.

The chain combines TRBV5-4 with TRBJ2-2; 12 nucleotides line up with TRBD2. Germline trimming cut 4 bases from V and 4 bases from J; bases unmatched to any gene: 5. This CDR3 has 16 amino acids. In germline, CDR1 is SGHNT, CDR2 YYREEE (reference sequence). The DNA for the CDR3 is TGTGCCAGCAGCGCTACTAGCGGGGGGTTCACCGGGGAGCTGTTTTTT. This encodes CASSATSGGFTGELFF.

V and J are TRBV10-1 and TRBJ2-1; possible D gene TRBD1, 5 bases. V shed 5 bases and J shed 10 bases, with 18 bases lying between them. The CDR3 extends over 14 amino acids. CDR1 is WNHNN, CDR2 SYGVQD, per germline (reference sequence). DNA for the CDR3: TGCGCCAGCAGTAGTCAACCAGGGTGGGGAGAGCAGTTCTTC. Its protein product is CASSSQPGWGEQFF.

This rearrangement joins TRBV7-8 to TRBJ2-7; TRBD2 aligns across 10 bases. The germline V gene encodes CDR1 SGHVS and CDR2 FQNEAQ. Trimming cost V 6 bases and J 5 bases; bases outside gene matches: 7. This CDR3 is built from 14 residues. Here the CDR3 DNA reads TGTGCCAGCAGACCTAGCGGGAGTCTCAACGAGCAGTACTTC. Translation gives CASRPSGSLNEQYF.

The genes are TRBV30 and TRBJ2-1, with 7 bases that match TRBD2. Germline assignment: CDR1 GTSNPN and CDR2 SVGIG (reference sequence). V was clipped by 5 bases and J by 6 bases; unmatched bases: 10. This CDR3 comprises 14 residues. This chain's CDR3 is CAWARGGSTNEQFF. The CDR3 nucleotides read TGTGCCTGGGCGAGGGGCGGGAGCACCAATGAGCAGTTCTTC.

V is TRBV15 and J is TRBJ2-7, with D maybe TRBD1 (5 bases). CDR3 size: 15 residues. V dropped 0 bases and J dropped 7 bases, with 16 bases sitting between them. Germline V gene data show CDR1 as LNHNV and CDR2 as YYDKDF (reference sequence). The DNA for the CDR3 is TGTGCCACCAGCAGAGACTACCCGACAGATGGAGAGCAGTACTTC. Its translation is CATSRDYPTDGEQYF.

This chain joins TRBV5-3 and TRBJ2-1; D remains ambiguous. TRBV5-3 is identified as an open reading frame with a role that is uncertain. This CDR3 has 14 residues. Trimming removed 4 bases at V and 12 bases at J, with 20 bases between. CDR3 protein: CARSRVCYLLRQFF. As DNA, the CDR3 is TGTGCCAGAAGCCGGGTGTGCTACCTCCTAAGGCAGTTCTTC.

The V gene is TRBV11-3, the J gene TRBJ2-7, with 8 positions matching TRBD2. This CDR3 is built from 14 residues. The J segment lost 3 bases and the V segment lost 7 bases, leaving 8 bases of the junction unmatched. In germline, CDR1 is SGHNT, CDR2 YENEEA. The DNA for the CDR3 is TGTGCCAGCAAAAGGGGCAGCGGGAGCTACGAGCAGTACTTC. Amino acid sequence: CASKRGSGSYEQYF.

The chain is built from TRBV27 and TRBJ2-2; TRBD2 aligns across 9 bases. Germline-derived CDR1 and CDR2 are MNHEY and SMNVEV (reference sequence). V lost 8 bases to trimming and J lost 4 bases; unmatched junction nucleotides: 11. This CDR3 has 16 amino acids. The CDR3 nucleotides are TGTGCCAGCTCTCGCAGCGGGAGGCCACTCACCGGGGAGCTGTTTTTT. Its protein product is CASSRSGRPLTGELFF.

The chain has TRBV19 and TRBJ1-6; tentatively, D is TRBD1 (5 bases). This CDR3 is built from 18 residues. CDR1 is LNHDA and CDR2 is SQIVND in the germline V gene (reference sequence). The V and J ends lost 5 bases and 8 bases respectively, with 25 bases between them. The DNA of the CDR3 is TGTGCCAGTAGTCCCCGAGGAGGGATGGGGAGAGGGGATTCACCCCTCCACTTT. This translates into CASSPRGGMGRGDSPLHF. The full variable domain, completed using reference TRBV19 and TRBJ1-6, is DGGITQSPKYLFRKEGQNVTLSCEQNLNHDAMYWYRQDPGQGLRLIYYSQIVNDFQKGDIAEGYSVSREKKESFPLTVTSAQKNPTAFYLCASSPRGGMGRGDSPLHFGNGTRLTVT.

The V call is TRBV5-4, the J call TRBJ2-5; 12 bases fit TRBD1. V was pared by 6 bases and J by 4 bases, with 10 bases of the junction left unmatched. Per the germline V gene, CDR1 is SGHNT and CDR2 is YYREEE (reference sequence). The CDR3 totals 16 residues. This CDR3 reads CASTGQGAPGLETQYF. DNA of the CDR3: TGTGCCAGCACGGGACAGGGGGCCCCTGGACTAGAGACCCAGTACTTC.

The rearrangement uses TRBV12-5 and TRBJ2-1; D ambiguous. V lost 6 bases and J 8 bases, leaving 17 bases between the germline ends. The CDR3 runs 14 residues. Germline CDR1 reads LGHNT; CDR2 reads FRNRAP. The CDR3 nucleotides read TGTGCTAGTGGCCCAGAGTTCACAGACGATGAGCAGTTCTTC. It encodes CASGPEFTDDEQFF.

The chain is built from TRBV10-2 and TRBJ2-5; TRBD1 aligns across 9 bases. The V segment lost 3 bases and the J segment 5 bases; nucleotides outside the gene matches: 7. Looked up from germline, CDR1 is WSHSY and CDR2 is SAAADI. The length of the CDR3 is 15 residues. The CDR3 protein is CASSEGGQGGETQYF. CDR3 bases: TGCGCCAGCAGTGAAGGGGGACAGGGAGGCGAGACCCAGTACTTC.

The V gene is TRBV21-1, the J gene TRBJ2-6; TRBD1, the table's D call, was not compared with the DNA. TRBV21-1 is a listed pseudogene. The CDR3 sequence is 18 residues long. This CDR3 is CASSIGNCRGPGANVLTF. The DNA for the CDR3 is TGTGCCAGCAGCATAGGAAATTGCAGGGGGCCCGGGGCCAACGTCCTGACTTTC.

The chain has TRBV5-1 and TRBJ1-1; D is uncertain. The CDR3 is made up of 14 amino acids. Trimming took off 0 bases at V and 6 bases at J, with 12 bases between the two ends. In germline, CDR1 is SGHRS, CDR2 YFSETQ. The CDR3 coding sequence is TGCGCCAGCAGCTTGGAACAGATTACGGCTGAAGCTTTCTTT. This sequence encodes CASSLEQITAEAFF.

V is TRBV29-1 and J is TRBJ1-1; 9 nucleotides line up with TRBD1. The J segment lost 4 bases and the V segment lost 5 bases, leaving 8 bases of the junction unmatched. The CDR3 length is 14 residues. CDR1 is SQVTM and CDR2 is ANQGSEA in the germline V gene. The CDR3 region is CSVSPGQGLTEAFF. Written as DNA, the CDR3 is TGCAGCGTTTCTCCGGGACAGGGTCTCACTGAAGCTTTCTTT. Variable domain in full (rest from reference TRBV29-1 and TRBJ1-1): SAVISQKPSRDICQRGTSLTIQCQVDSQVTMMFWYRQQPGQSLTLIATANQGSEATYESGFVIDKFPISRPNLTFSTLTVSNMSPEDSSIYLCSVSPGQGLTEAFFGQGTRLTVV.

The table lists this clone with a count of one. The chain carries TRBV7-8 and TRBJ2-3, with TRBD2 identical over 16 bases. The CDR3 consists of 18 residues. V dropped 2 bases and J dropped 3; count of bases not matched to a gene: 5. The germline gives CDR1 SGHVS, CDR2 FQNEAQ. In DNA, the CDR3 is TGTGCCAGCAGCTTATCTGGGACTAGCGGGAGGGCAACAGATACGCAGTATTTT. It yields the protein CASSLSGTSGRATDTQYF.

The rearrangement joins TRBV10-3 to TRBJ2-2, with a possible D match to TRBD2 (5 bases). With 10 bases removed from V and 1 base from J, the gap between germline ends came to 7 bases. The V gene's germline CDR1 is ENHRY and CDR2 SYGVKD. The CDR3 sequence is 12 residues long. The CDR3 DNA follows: TGTGCCAGCCGGGAGAACACCGGGGAGCTGTTTTTT. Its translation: CASRENTGELFF.

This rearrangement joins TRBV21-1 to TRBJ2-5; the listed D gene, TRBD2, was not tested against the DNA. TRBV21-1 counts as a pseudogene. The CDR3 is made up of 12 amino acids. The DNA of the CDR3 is TGTGCCAGCAGCGAGGTAGGAGAGACCCAGTACTTC. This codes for CASSEVGETQYF.

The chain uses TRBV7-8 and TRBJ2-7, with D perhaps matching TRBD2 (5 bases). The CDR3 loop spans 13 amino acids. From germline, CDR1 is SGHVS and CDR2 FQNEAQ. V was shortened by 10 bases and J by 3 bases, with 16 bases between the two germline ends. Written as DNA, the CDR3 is TGTGCCACGGGGATAAGAGACTACTACGAGCAGTACTTC. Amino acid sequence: CATGIRDYYEQYF.

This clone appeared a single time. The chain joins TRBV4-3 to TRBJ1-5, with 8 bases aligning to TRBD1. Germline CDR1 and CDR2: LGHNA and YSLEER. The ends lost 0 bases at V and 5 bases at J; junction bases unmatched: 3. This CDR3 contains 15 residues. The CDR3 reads CASSQEATGDQPQHF. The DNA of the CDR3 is TGCGCCAGCAGCCAAGAGGCGACAGGGGATCAGCCCCAGCATTTT.

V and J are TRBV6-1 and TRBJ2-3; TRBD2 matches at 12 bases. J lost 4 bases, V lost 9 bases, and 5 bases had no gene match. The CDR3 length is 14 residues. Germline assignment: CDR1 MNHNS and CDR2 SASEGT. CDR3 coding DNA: TGTGCCAGTCAGACTAGCGGGGGTTCAGATACGCAGTATTTT. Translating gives CASQTSGGSDTQYF.